The rows below give T cell receptor beta chains drawn from one sample of a study of CD8+ T cells in alopecia areata. Produced via immunoSEQ multiplex PCR; TCRdb's table is partial and in-frame only. The table lists about 150,000 clones, about 51% of them singletons. The sequencing used CD8+ T cells sorted from blood, collected at week 0. The receptors originated from a human donor with alopecia areata. The CDR3 runs from the conserved cysteine through the conserved F or W. A D gene is named only where the DNA matches it firmly. Not every row has a clone size; where given, it reads once, few, many or a size class.

size | length | J | D | V | DNA | CDR3
. | 15 | TRBJ2-2 | . | TRBV2 | TGTGCCAGCACTAACAGAAGGACAGTACCCGGGGAGCTGTTTTTT | CASTNRRTVPGELFF
. | 16 | TRBJ2-3 | . | TRBV2 | TGTGCCAGCAGCAAGCTAGGTGCAGGGGGGGCAGATACGCAGTATTTT | CASSKLGAGGADTQYF
. | 10 | TRBJ1-2 | . | TRBV29-1 | TGCAGCGTTGAAGCGTATGGCTACACCTTC | CSVEAYGYTF
. | 14 | TRBJ1-5 | TRBD1 | TRBV7-9 | TGTGCCAGCAGCGCACCAGGGGGCAACCAGCCCCAGCATTTT | CASSAPGGNQPQHF
few | 15 | TRBJ2-7 | TRBD1 | TRBV4-3 | TGCGCCAGCAGCCACGCTAGGGACAGGGCGGGGGAGCAGTACTTC | CASSHARDRAGEQYF
. | 10 | TRBJ1-1 | TRBD1 | TRBV29-1 | TGCAGCGCCCGGGACAGGGGAGACTTCTTT | CSARDRGDFF
. | 15 | TRBJ2-7 | TRBD1 | TRBV15 | TGTGCCACCAGCAGTGACAGGGGTTACTCCTACGAGCAGTACTTC | CATSSDRGYSYEQYF
few | 16 | TRBJ2-1 | TRBD2 | TRBV4-3 | TGCGCCAGCAGCCAAGATTCCCCTAGCGGGTACAATGAGCAGTTCTTC | CASSQDSPSGYNEQFF
once | 15 | TRBJ2-7 | TRBD1 | TRBV27 | TGTGCCAGCAGTCCCGAACAGGGGAACCCCTACGAGCAGTACTTC | CASSPEQGNPYEQYF
. | 18 | TRBJ2-2 | TRBD2 | TRBV5-1 | TGCGCCAGCAGCTTGGGACCCCTATCGGGGGGTAACACCGGGGAGCTGTTTTTT | CASSLGPLSGGNTGELFF
few | 12 | TRBJ2-2 | . | TRBV29-1 | TGCAGCGTTGAAGGGGAGACCGGGGAGCTGTTTTTT | CSVEGETGELFF
. | 15 | TRBJ2-1 | TRBD1 | TRBV30 | TGTGCCTGGAGTGTAGGGACAGGGCCCTACAATGAGCAGTTCTTC | CAWSVGTGPYNEQFF
few | 15 | TRBJ1-4 | . | TRBV14 | TGTGCCAGCAGCCAAGATTACAGGGTTAATGAAAAACTGTTTTTT | CASSQDYRVNEKLFF
. | 12 | TRBJ2-2 | . | TRBV29-1 | TGCAGCGTTGTTTGGGGGACCGGGGAGCTGTTTTTT | CSVVWGTGELFF
. | 10 | TRBJ2-3 | . | TRBV28 | TGCGCTTCCGGCACAGATACGCAGTATTTT | CASGTDTQYF
few | 12 | TRBJ2-5 | . | TRBV14 | TGTGCCAGCAGCCAGGACGCGGAGACCCAGTACTTC | CASSQDAETQYF
. | 15 | TRBJ1-4 | . | TRBV4-1 | TGCGCCAGCAGCCAAGATGAGGAGGGATGGGAAAAACTGTTTTTT | CASSQDEEGWEKLFF
. | 13 | TRBJ1-2 | . | TRBV30 | TGTGCCTGGAGTCGGAGTAGCAACTATGGCTACACCTTC | CAWSRSSNYGYTF